Sequencing of this T cell receptor beta chain was carried out in a study of monozygotic twins with inflammatory bowel disease. TCR libraries each used approximately 3,200 ng of total RNA. TCRdb reprocessed the 5' RACE reads and reports one entry per CDR3 protein, with no DNA. The record lists 150,000 to 200,000 distinct CDR3 sequences, of which the ten most abundant hold about 7.4%. General study findings and limits: A single strong IBD-associated signal or clonotype was not supported by the findings. Relative to healthy twins, IBD patients had fewer clonotypes in common with others, a gap that was especially apparent with disease activity.

The CDR3 consists of 14 residues. CDR1 and CDR2 from the germline V gene are SGHRS and YFSETQ. Turning to this clonotype: Its antigen is as yet unknown.

Input material: blood. The sequence came from a human donor with ulcerative colitis or Crohn's disease, or a healthy co-twin of an affected twin (not recorded which). V is TRBV5-1 and J is TRBJ2-7; the TCRdb call, TRBD1, lacks DNA for checking. CDR3 sequence reads: CASSLGAGAYKQYF.